The sequence of this T cell receptor beta chain was determined in a study of CD4 T cells in relation to SARS-CoV-2 and coronaviruses. V trimming: 4 bases; J trimming: 3 bases; junction bases outside the gene matches: 3. The CDR3 runs 15 residues. In germline, CDR1 is SGHAT, CDR2 FQNNGV. Naive and memory CD4+ T cell DNA was deep-sequenced without culture. This table comes from immunoSEQ multiplex PCR, and its TCRdb copy is limited to in-frame clones, with some not included. The data contain about 56,000 clones, about 91% of them singletons. Findings and caveats of the study: The cross-reactivity analysis covered only spike protein, not other viral proteins. Culture-expanded clones reflect memory recall rather than primary priming during culture.

Cryopreserved PBMCs were CD4-enriched, then split into naive and memory cells. Regarding this clone: The antigen remains unidentified.

This chain uses TRBV11-2 with TRBJ2-7; 13 nucleotides agree with TRBD2. Sequenced input: naive CD4+ T cells from PBMCs. Subset of the sample: naive CD4+ T cells isolated by negative enrichment. This clonotype was sampled from an adult with COVID-19. CDR3 sequence reads: CASSSRTSGSYEQYF. In DNA form, the CDR3 reads TGTGCCAGCAGCTCCCGGACTAGCGGGAGCTACGAGCAGTACTTC. Combining the CDR3 with reference TRBV11-2 and TRBJ2-7 gives the whole variable domain EAGVAQSPRYKIIEKRQSVAFWCNPISGHATLYWYQQILGQGPKLLIQFQNNGVVDDSQLPKDRFSAERLKGVDSTLKIQPAKLEDSAVYLCASSSRTSGSYEQYFGPGTRLTVT.